A selection of T cell receptor beta chains follows, all from one sample in a study of T cell responses to AZD1222 COVID-19 vaccine. Clones were read by immunoSEQ multiplex PCR, and TCRdb kept only the in-frame ones, dropping some. The sample consists of about 150,000 clones, approximately 90% of them appearing once. The sample was peripheral blood, taken 28 days after the second AZD1222 dose. The receptors were gathered from an adult who received the AZD1222 COVID-19 vaccine. The CDR3 runs from the conserved cysteine through the conserved F or W. D genes are given only for firm matches. Clone sizes are given selectively: once, few, many, or a class where the clone is expanded.

clone_size | j_call | d_call | v_call | cdr3_length | cdr3_nt | cdr3_aa
. | TRBJ2-7 | TRBD2 | TRBV29-1 | 14 | TGCAGCGTTCCTAGCGGGAGTGGCTCCTACGAGCAGTACTTC | CSVPSGSGSYEQYF
. | TRBJ2-1 | . | TRBV21-1 | 23 | TGTGCCAGCAGCCCGCCCGAGGAGGGGGCGCGTCGTGCTAGCGGGAGTATCTACAATGAGCAGTTCTTC | CASSPPEEGARRASGSIYNEQFF
. | TRBJ2-2 | . | TRBV4-2 | 15 | TGTGCCAGCAGCCAACTCATCACAGTCACCGGGGAGCTGTTTTTT | CASSQLITVTGELFF
. | TRBJ1-1 | . | TRBV14 | 17 | TGTGCCAGCAGCCAAGGTCGCCGGCCTACCGTGAACACTGAAGCTTTCTTT | CASSQGRRPTVNTEAFF
. | TRBJ2-2 | TRBD2 | TRBV7-2 | 16 | TGTGCCAGCAGCTTCACTAGCGGGAGTAGTACCGGGGAGCTGTTTTTT | CASSFTSGSSTGELFF
. | TRBJ2-7 | . | TRBV15 | 13 | TGTGCCACCAGCAGAGGAGGGCTGAACGAGCAGTACTTC | CATSRGGLNEQYF
. | TRBJ1-6 | . | TRBV28 | 16 | TGTGCCAGCAGTTTAGTTAGGGGACCTAAACTTTCACCCCTCCACTTT | CASSLVRGPKLSPLHF
. | TRBJ1-2 | . | TRBV28 | 13 | TGTGCCAGCAGCCTAAGACAGGACTATGGCTACACCTTC | CASSLRQDYGYTF
. | TRBJ2-1 | . | TRBV10-2 | 15 | TGCGCCAGCCTCCTGGCGGGCAGCTCCTACAATGAGCAGTTCTTC | CASLLAGSSYNEQFF
few | TRBJ1-1 | TRBD1 | TRBV7-8 | 15 | TGTGCCAGCAGCTTAGCTGGGACAGTGAACACTGAAGCTTTCTTT | CASSLAGTVNTEAFF
once | TRBJ2-1 | TRBD2 | TRBV10-3 | 15 | TGTGCCATCAGGGGAGCGGGGGGGCCCGGGGATGAGCAGTTCTTC | CAIRGAGGPGDEQFF
. | TRBJ2-1 | TRBD2 | TRBV29-1 | 18 | TGCAGCGTTAAACCGGGACTAGCGGGGGGGACGTTTGGCAATGAGCAGTTCTTC | CSVKPGLAGGTFGNEQFF
. | TRBJ1-6 | . | TRBV27 | 13 | TGTGCCAGCAGTCCTAGGGCCTCCGCATCCCTCCACTTT | CASSPRASASLHF
. | TRBJ1-2 | . | TRBV29-1 | 14 | TGCAGCGTTGGCCAAGGACAGAGAAACTATGGCTACACCTTC | CSVGQGQRNYGYTF
. | TRBJ2-7 | . | TRBV5-4 | 12 | TGTGCCAGCAGCTCCCGGGACTACGAGCAGTACTTC | CASSSRDYEQYF
. | TRBJ1-1 | . | TRBV27 | 14 | TGTGCCAGCAGTTTATCGGTTGCGACTCCTGAAGCTTTCTTT | CASSLSVATPEAFF
. | TRBJ1-5 | . | TRBV13 | 15 | TGTGCCAGCAGCTTAGGGGGACGGGCTTCGGGGCCCCAGCATTTT | CASSLGGRASGPQHF
. | TRBJ2-5 | TRBD2 | TRBV6-5 | 14 | TGTGCCAGCACCTCCGGACTAGACCAAGAGACCCAGTACTTC | CASTSGLDQETQYF
. | TRBJ1-1 | TRBD1 | TRBV2 | 14 | TGTGCCAGCACTAAGACAGGGGTGACATCTGAAGCTTTCTTT | CASTKTGVTSEAFF
. | TRBJ2-5 | TRBD1 | TRBV19 | 14 | TGTGCCAGTAGTACCAGGGACAGAAGAGAGACCCAGTACTTC | CASSTRDRRETQYF
. | TRBJ2-2 | . | TRBV7-3 | 14 | TGTGCCAGCAGCTTAGCAGGGAACACCGGGGAGCTGTTTTTT | CASSLAGNTGELFF
. | TRBJ1-1 | . | TRBV5-6 | 11 | TGTGCCAGCAGCTTGGATGGCTTGGCTTTCTTT | CASSLDGLAFF
. | TRBJ1-2 | . | TRBV5-5 | 13 | TGTGCCAGCAGCTTGGAACAGCACTATGGCTACACCTTC | CASSLEQHYGYTF
. | TRBJ1-2 | . | TRBV21-1 | 14 | TGTGCCAGCAGCGGGGACAGGGGCCTCTATGGCTACACCTTC | CASSGDRGLYGYTF
. | TRBJ1-2 | . | TRBV20-1 | 13 | TGCAGTGCTAGTTCCAGGGAGATTAGAGGCTACACCTTC | CSASSREIRGYTF
. | TRBJ1-4 | TRBD1 | TRBV7-8 | 15 | TGTGCCAGCAGCCCTTGGGACAGGGAAAATGAAAAACTGTTTTTT | CASSPWDRENEKLFF
. | TRBJ2-1 | . | TRBV4-1 | 14 | TGCGCCAGCAGCCAAGTCCGGGGAGGAGGTGAGCAGTTCTTC | CASSQVRGGGEQFF
once | TRBJ1-5 | TRBD1 | TRBV2 | 14 | TGTGCCAGCAGCGGGGACAGGCCCAATCAGCCCCAGCATTTT | CASSGDRPNQPQHF
. | TRBJ2-1 | TRBD2 | TRBV19 | 14 | TGTGCCAGTAGGACCCTAGCGGGAGGGGCTGAGCAGTTCTTC | CASRTLAGGAEQFF
. | TRBJ2-3 | . | TRBV15 | 13 | TGTGCCACCCGAGAGGGGCATATTGATACGCAGTATTTT | CATREGHIDTQYF
. | TRBJ2-1 | . | TRBV2 | 15 | TGTGCCAGCAGTGAAGGGGTTACCAGAGGAGATGAGCAGTTCTTC | CASSEGVTRGDEQFF
. | TRBJ1-5 | . | TRBV3-1/TRBV3-2 | 14 | TGTGCCAGCAGGTCCTCTGGGGGTAATCAGCCCCAGCATTTT | CASRSSGGNQPQHF
few | TRBJ2-1 | . | TRBV12-3/TRBV12-4 | 12 | TGTGCCAGCAGTCCAGCAATAAATGAGCAGTTCTTC | CASSPAINEQFF
. | TRBJ2-2 | . | TRBV7-2 | 17 | TGTGCCAGCAGCTTAGCGGGGTTACAGGGAGCCTCGGGGGAGCTGTTTTTT | CASSLAGLQGASGELFF
. | TRBJ2-3 | TRBD2 | TRBV19 | 19 | TGTGCCAGTAGTCCACCTCCATTTAGACTAGCGGGAGTGACAGATACGCAGTATTTT | CASSPPPFRLAGVTDTQYF
. | TRBJ2-5 | . | TRBV29-1 | 12 | TGCAGCGTTCGGGTAGGGGTGGAGACCCAGTACTTC | CSVRVGVETQYF
. | TRBJ2-7 | . | TRBV12-3/TRBV12-4 | 12 | TGTGCCAGCAGCCTTGAGGGGGTTGAGCAGTACTTC | CASSLEGVEQYF
. | TRBJ2-1 | . | TRBV9 | 15 | TGTGCCAGCAGCGTAGAATTATTCTCCTACAATGAGCAGTTCTTC | CASSVELFSYNEQFF
. | TRBJ2-2 | . | TRBV7-8 | 17 | TGTGCCAGCAGCTTAGTCGCCCCCGCCTGGAACACCGGGGAGCTGTTTTTT | CASSLVAPAWNTGELFF
. | TRBJ2-3 | TRBD2 | TRBV11-2 | 17 | TGTGCCAGCAGCTTGGGGGGGACTAGCGGGCAGGAAGATACGCAGTATTTT | CASSLGGTSGQEDTQYF
. | TRBJ2-3 | . | TRBV7-2 | 16 | TGTGCCAGCAGCTTAGTTAGGGGACGCCTTACAGATACGCAGTATTTT | CASSLVRGRLTDTQYF
. | TRBJ2-7 | . | TRBV11-2 | 14 | TGTGCCAGCAGCTTACAGGGGCTATCCTACGAGCAGTACTTC | CASSLQGLSYEQYF
. | TRBJ1-2 | TRBD1 | TRBV28 | 15 | TGTGCCAGCAGTCCGGGGACAGGGGGCGGTTATGGCTACACCTTC | CASSPGTGGGYGYTF
. | TRBJ1-3 | . | TRBV28 | 15 | TGTGCCAGCACTTCGCGGGATAGCTCTGGAAACACCATATATTTT | CASTSRDSSGNTIYF
. | TRBJ1-2 | . | TRBV19 | 16 | TGTGCCAGTAGTATCCAGGGAGCAGAGTCAAGCTATGGCTACACCTTC | CASSIQGAESSYGYTF
. | TRBJ1-2 | . | TRBV5-1 | 15 | TGCGCCAGCAGCGCGGCGGGGGGCAGTAACTATGGCTACACCTTC | CASSAAGGSNYGYTF
. | TRBJ2-5 | TRBD2 | TRBV27 | 18 | TGTGCCAGCAGTTCCTCATTCGCTACTAGCGGGAGGGCTTTGACCCAGTACTTC | CASSSSFATSGRALTQYF
. | TRBJ1-2 | . | TRBV7-9 | 13 | TGTGCCAGCAGCTTAGTGGGTTCTCGTGGCTACACCTTC | CASSLVGSRGYTF
. | TRBJ2-7 | TRBD2 | TRBV13 | 16 | TGTGCCAGCAGCCCCGGACTAGCGGGAGCCAGCTACGAGCAGTACTTC | CASSPGLAGASYEQYF
. | TRBJ1-5 | . | TRBV3-1/TRBV3-2 | 14 | TGTGCCAGCAGCCAAGATACTAAGATGAGGCCCCAGCATTTT | CASSQDTKMRPQHF
. | TRBJ2-5 | . | TRBV21-1 | 16 | TGTGCCAGCAGGTACCGTATAGCTACACTTTCTGAGACCCAGTACTTC | CASRYRIATLSETQYF
. | TRBJ1-6 | . | TRBV19 | 19 | TGTGCCAGTAGTACCGACAGAGGGGCAGCGTCAGTGGGAAATTCACCCCTCCACTTT | CASSTDRGAASVGNSPLHF
once | TRBJ1-1 | . | TRBV7-9 | 13 | TGTGCCAGCAGCTATAATTCAAACACTGAAGCTTTCTTT | CASSYNSNTEAFF
. | TRBJ2-7 | . | TRBV9 | 15 | TGTGCCAGCAGCGTAGCTCCCGGGATTTCCTACGAGCAGTACTTC | CASSVAPGISYEQYF
. | TRBJ2-5 | . | TRBV7-3 | 17 | TGTGCCAGCAGCTTAGGCTTATTGGGGACAATGGTGGAGACCCAGTACTTC | CASSLGLLGTMVETQYF
. | TRBJ1-1 | TRBD1 | TRBV19 | 13 | TGTGCCAGTAGTCCGAGGAACAGGGGAGAAGCTTTCTTT | CASSPRNRGEAFF
. | TRBJ1-4 | TRBD1 | TRBV4-3 | 16 | TGCGCCAGCAGCCAAGGCGCAGGGACAGTTAATGAAAAACTGTTTTTT | CASSQGAGTVNEKLFF
. | TRBJ1-4 | . | TRBV19 | 14 | TGTGCCAGTAGTATCGGGACAAATTTCGAAAAACTGTTTTTT | CASSIGTNFEKLFF